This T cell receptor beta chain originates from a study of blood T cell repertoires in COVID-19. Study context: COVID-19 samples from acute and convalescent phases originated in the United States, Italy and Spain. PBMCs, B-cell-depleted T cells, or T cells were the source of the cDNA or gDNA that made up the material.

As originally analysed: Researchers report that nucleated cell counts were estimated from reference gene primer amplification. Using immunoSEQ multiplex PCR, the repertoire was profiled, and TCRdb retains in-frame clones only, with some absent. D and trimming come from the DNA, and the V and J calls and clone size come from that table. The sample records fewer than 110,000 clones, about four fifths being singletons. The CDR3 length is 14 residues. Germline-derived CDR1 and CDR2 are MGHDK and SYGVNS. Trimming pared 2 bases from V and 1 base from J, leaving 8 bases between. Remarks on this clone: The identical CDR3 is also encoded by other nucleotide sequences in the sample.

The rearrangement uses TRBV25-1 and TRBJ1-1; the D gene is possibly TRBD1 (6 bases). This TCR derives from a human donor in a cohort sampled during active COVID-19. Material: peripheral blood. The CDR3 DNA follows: TGTGCCAGCAGTGAAAGAGGGGGGAACACTGAAGCTTTCTTT. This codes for CASSERGGNTEAFF.